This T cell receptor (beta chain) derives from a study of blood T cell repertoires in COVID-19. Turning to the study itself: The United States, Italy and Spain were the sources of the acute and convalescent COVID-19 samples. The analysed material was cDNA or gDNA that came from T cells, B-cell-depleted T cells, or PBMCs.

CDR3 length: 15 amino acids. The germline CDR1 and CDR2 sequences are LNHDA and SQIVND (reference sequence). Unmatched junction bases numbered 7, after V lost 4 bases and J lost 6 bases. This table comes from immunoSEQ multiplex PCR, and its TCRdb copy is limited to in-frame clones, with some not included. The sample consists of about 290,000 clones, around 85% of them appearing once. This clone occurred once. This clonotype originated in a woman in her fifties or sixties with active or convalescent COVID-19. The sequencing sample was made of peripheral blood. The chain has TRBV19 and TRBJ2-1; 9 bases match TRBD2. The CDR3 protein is CASSTAGLAINEQFF. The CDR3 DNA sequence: TGTGCCAGTAGTACGGCTGGACTAGCGATCAATGAGCAGTTCTTC.